These 10 T cell receptor beta chains share one sample of origin, sequenced in a study of T cells after yellow fever vaccination. TCRdb independently ran MiXCR on the 5' RACE reads; one entry per CDR3 protein. Here the sample spans 310,000 or so distinct CDR3 sequences, around 3.6% being singletons. Sequencing was performed on PBMCs, taken on the day of the yellow fever booster vaccination. The receptors shown here come from a man younger than 30 who received the YFV17D yellow fever vaccine.

This chain connects TRBV4-3 to TRBJ2-7; D perhaps matches TRBD1 (5 bases). This CDR3 spans 18 amino acids. Germline CDR1 and CDR2: LGHNA and YSLEER. V shed 0 bases and J shed 0 bases, with 18 bases lying between them. CDR3 region: CASSQDPGVGRDSYEQYV. The CDR3 nucleotides read TGCGCCAGCAGCCAAGATCCCGGCGTGGGCAGGGACTCCTACGAGCAGTACGTC.

This clonotype was seen a few times. V is TRBV4-2 and J is TRBJ1-1; D ambiguous. The CDR3 consists of 14 residues. Germline V CDR1 and CDR2: LGHNA, YNFKEQ. V was clipped by 3 bases and J by 1 base, with 9 bases between them. The CDR3 region has the DNA TGTGCCAGCAGCCAGGGGTGGCGGAACACTGAAGCTTTCTTT. Amino acid sequence: CASSQGWRNTEAFF.

This clonotype was recorded a few times. The gene calls are TRBV7-9 and TRBJ2-1, with unresolved D. The germline V gene encodes CDR1 SEHNR and CDR2 FQNEAQ (reference sequence). Trimming left V 5 bases short and J 1 base short, with 27 bases between. This CDR3 region has 20 residues. The CDR3 reads CASSPRAPFRLDGSYNEQFF. The CDR3 DNA reads as TGTGCCAGCAGCCCCCGGGCCCCATTTCGGCTTGATGGGTCCTACAATGAGCAGTTCTTC.

The rearrangement joins TRBV29-1 to TRBJ1-1, with a tentative D call TRBD1 (5 bases). There are 12 residues in the CDR3. The germline V gene has CDR1 SQVTM and CDR2 ANQGSEA. V lost 7 bases and J lost 1, with 10 bases in between. The CDR3 loop reads CSAGLQNTEAFF. DNA of the CDR3: TGCAGCGCGGGACTACAGAACACTGAAGCTTTCTTT.

This clonotype was seen at least ten times. This rearrangement joins TRBV7-2 to TRBJ2-5; 8 positions agree with TRBD2. The V and J ends lost 0 bases and 1 base, in that order; junction bases with no gene match: 10. The CDR3 is made up of 18 amino acids. Per the germline V gene, CDR1 is SGHTA and CDR2 is FQGNSA. The CDR3 here is CASSLAPAGAQGQETQYF. CDR3 DNA sequence: TGTGCCAGCAGCTTAGCGCCAGCGGGGGCCCAGGGCCAAGAGACCCAGTACTTC.

The sample holds many counts of this clonotype. The gene calls are TRBV7-2 and TRBJ2-3; possibly TRBD1 for D (5 bases). Trimming pared 5 bases from V and 5 bases from J, leaving 8 bases between. Germline CDR1 reads SGHTA; CDR2 reads FQGNSA. The CDR3 totals 12 residues. CDR3 loop: CASSGAGDTQYF. The CDR3 coding sequence is TGTGCCAGCAGCGGGGCTGGAGATACGCAGTATTTT.

V and J are TRBV19 and TRBJ2-3, with D unclear. The germline CDR1 and CDR2 sequences are LNHDA and SQIVND (reference sequence). The V end was cut by 5 bases, the J end by 0 bases, with 12 bases between. The CDR3 consists of 15 residues. DNA of the CDR3: TGTGCCAGTAGTGGCACAGAGGCTAGCACAGATACGCAGTATTTT. This sequence encodes CASSGTEASTDTQYF.

This clonotype has only a few counts. This sequence joins TRBV27 and TRBJ2-1; D may be TRBD1 (5 bases). Germline V CDR1 and CDR2: MNHEY, SMNVEV (reference sequence). The CDR3 totals 11 residues. The V end was cut by 7 bases, the J end by 10 bases, with 11 bases between. CDR3: CASMSRAEQFF. Written as DNA, the CDR3 is TGTGCCAGCATGAGCAGGGCGGAGCAGTTCTTC.

The sample holds many counts of this clonotype. The junction departs from the called germline gene at one end, perhaps through a read error. This sequence joins TRBV5-5 and TRBJ1-5; D possibly corresponds to TRBD1 (5 bases). The length of the CDR3 is 14 residues. In germline, CDR1 is SGHKS, CDR2 YYEKEE (reference sequence). The CDR3 region is CASSRDRSSQPQHF. The CDR3 DNA reads TGTGCCAGCAGCCGGGACCGTAGCAGTCAGCCCCAGCATTTT.

The J gene is TRBJ1-2, the V gene TRBV7-2, with TRBD1 matching over 7 bases. This CDR3 region has 15 residues. V shed 1 base, J shed 5 bases, and the junction held 7 bases outside the gene matches. Germline-derived CDR1 and CDR2 are SGHTA and FQGNSA. The DNA of the CDR3 is TGTGCCAGCAGCTTAGACCCGGGACAGACATATGGCTACACCTTC. This sequence encodes CASSLDPGQTYGYTF.